The present entry profiles one T cell receptor (beta chain) with its context. The ends lost 0 bases at V and 3 bases at J; junction bases unmatched: 5. The CDR3 loop spans 16 amino acids. Germline loops: CDR1 LGHNA, CDR2 YNFKEQ. These data come from a study of T cells in localized non-small cell lung cancer. Sequencing used immunoSEQ multiplex PCR; TCRdb keeps in-frame clones, though not all of them. The sample consists of approximately 20,000 clones, approximately 84% of them appearing once. V usage is TRBV4-2 and J usage is TRBJ2-1; 7 bases match TRBD1. The specimen comprised peripheral blood, sampled before any cancer treatment. The origin of this receptor is a man aged 35-69 years with stage I lung adenocarcinoma. CDR3 DNA: TGTGCCAGCAGCCAAGACAGGGACAGACTCTACAATGAGCAGTTCTTC. It yields the protein CASSQDRDRLYNEQFF.